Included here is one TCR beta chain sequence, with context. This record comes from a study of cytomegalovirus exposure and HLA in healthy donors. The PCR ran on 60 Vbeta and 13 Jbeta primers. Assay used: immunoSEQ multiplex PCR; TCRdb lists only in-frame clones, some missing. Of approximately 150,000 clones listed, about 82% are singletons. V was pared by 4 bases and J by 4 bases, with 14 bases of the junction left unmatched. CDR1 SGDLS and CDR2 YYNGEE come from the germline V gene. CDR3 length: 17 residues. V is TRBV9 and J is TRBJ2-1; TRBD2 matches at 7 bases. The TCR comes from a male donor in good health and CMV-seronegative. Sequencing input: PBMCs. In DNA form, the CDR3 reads TGTGCCAGCAGCCCCACCGGGGTAGCGGGTCCTTACAATGAGCAGTTCTTC. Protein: CASSPTGVAGPYNEQFF.